Shown below are 14 T cell receptor beta chains from a single sample sequenced in a study of PD-1 blockade in classical Hodgkin lymphoma. Each and every patient relapsed after autologous stem cell transplantation, and patients got differing brentuximab vedotin exposure. Sequenced by immunoSEQ multiplex PCR; TCRdb stores in-frame clones only, minus some. Among around 13,000 clones, roughly 84% were seen once, and the ten largest hold roughly 25%. This sample comprised peripheral blood mononuclear cells (PBMCs), obtained at baseline. The receptors were gathered from a human donor with classical Hodgkin lymphoma.

The chain combines TRBV7-2 with TRBJ1-5; no clear D gene. Germline V CDR1 and CDR2: SGHTA, FQGNSA. The CDR3 has 15 amino acids. Trimming removed 1 base at V and 0 bases at J, with 7 bases between. The CDR3, as DNA: TGTGCCAGCAGCTTAGATGGGAGTAGCAATCAGCCCCAGCATTTT. This codes for CASSLDGSSNQPQHF.

This chain joins TRBV10-3 and TRBJ1-2, with a tentative D call TRBD1 (6 bases). The ends were cut back, 6 bases at V and 3 bases at J, with 8 bases in the middle. The CDR3 extends over 12 amino acids. Germline assignment: CDR1 ENHRY and CDR2 SYGVKD. CDR3 region: CAIREGDYGYTF. The CDR3 DNA reads TGTGCCATCAGGGAGGGGGACTATGGCTACACCTTC.

The V call is TRBV28, the J call TRBJ2-5; D ambiguous. CDR3 size: 15 residues. Trimming took off 4 bases at V and 2 bases at J, with 14 bases between the two ends. CDR1 and CDR2 (germline): MDHEN, SYDVKM. The CDR3 sequence is CASSSLTWIQETQYF. The CDR3, as DNA: TGTGCCAGCAGTTCCCTAACATGGATTCAAGAGACCCAGTACTTC.

The CDR3 bases are TGTGCCACCTCCACAGGGGTAAGGGAAAATGAAAAACTGTTTTTT. Amino acid sequence: CATSTGVRENEKLFF. The chain carries TRBV10-3 and TRBJ1-4; 7 bases fit TRBD1. The V segment lost 10 bases and the J segment 5 bases; nucleotides outside the gene matches: 13. Per germline, CDR1 ENHRY and CDR2 SYGVKD. The CDR3 loop spans 15 amino acids.

The chain joins TRBV6-6 to TRBJ1-1; 7 nucleotides align to TRBD1. Looked up from germline, CDR1 is MNHNY and CDR2 is SVGAGI (reference sequence). With V trimmed by 0 bases and J by 3 bases, 1 base remained unmatched. The CDR3 covers 14 residues. CDR3 loop: CASSYSGTDTEAFF. CDR3 in DNA: TGTGCCAGCAGTTACTCAGGGACAGACACTGAAGCTTTCTTT.

This chain joins TRBV19 and TRBJ1-5; the D gene is possibly TRBD1 (5 bases). The CDR3 has 14 amino acids. The V end lost 6 bases, the J end lost 2 bases, and 11 bases lay between the germline ends. CDR1 and CDR2 from the germline V gene are LNHDA and SQIVND (reference sequence). The CDR3 coding sequence is TGTGCCAGTAGACTGGAACAGGGCAATCAGCCCCAGCATTTT. Its protein product is CASRLEQGNQPQHF.

The chain employs TRBV10-3 and TRBJ2-5; D is uncertain. The germline V and J ends were trimmed by 2 bases and 4 bases, with 11 bases remaining between them. Germline-derived CDR1 and CDR2 are ENHRY and SYGVKD. This CDR3 comprises 14 residues. The CDR3 reads CAISEGSLRETQYF. DNA for the CDR3: TGTGCCATCAGTGAGGGCTCCCTTCGAGAGACCCAGTACTTC.

The chain combines TRBV18 with TRBJ2-2; 7 bases fit TRBD1. CDR1 KGHSH and CDR2 LQKENI come from the germline V gene. J was trimmed by 3 bases and V by 4 bases; bases with no gene match: 14. CDR3 length: 18 residues. The CDR3 DNA reads as TGTGCCAGCTCACGACGGGGTTTGGGACAGATCGACACCGGGGAGCTGTTTTTT. Encoded protein: CASSRRGLGQIDTGELFF.

V usage is TRBV10-3 and J usage is TRBJ1-2; tentative D call: TRBD1 (6 bases). Trimming left V 2 bases short and J 4 bases short, with 17 bases between. This CDR3 is built from 16 residues. Germline V gene sequence: CDR1 ENHRY, CDR2 SYGVKD. The DNA of the CDR3 is TGTGCCATCAGTGAGGGCAGGGGATCCTGGGGCTATGGCTACACCTTC. Protein product: CAISEGRGSWGYGYTF.

V and J are TRBV29-1 and TRBJ2-3; 9 bases align to TRBD2. Unmatched junction bases numbered 6, after V lost 1 base and J lost 7 bases. The CDR3 totals 14 residues. Germline values: CDR1 SQVTM, CDR2 ANQGSEA. The CDR3 region has the DNA TGCAGCGTTGAAGGGGGGACTAGCAGATATACGCAGTATTTT. This gives the protein CSVEGGTSRYTQYF.

This chain links TRBV21-1 with TRBJ1-6. TRBV21-1 represents a pseudogene. The CDR3 runs 17 residues. CDR3: CASSKPDWPGRNSPLHF. The CDR3, as DNA: TGTGCCAGCAGCAAACCTGATTGGCCAGGGAGAAATTCACCCCTCCACTTT.

Concerning this clone itself: A read error may account for a junction end that differs from germline. This chain uses TRBV7-9 with TRBJ2-1, with D perhaps matching TRBD1 (5 bases). The CDR3 has 17 residues. CDR1 is SEHNR, CDR2 FQNEAQ, per germline (reference sequence). CDR3 coding DNA: TGCGCCAGCAGCCAAGAAAGGGGCTCAATGGCCTACAATGAGCAGTTCTTC. The encoded protein is CASSQERGSMAYNEQFF.

This clone was detected a few times. This chain uses TRBV6-4 with TRBJ1-1; maybe TRBD1 (6 bases). This CDR3 contains 13 residues. Looked up from germline, CDR1 is MRHNA and CDR2 is SNTAGT. Between the trimmed V and J ends, which lost 6 bases and 2 bases, there was a span of 10 bases. In DNA, the CDR3 is TGTGCCAGCAGCAGGGGCGGAAACACTGAAGCTTTCTTT. Translation: CASSRGGNTEAFF.

This clone was found a few times. The rearrangement links TRBV5-6 to TRBJ2-7; D is unclear. The length of the CDR3 is 15 residues. Per germline, CDR1 SGHDT and CDR2 YYEEEE. Trimming cost V 2 bases and J 3 bases, with 15 bases left between them. CDR3: CASSFRQVPNYEQYV. CDR3 in DNA: TGTGCCAGCAGCTTCCGGCAGGTCCCTAACTACGAGCAGTACGTC.